These 5 T cell receptor beta chains were all obtained from the same sample, sequenced in a study of blood T cell repertoires in COVID-19. Sequencing used immunoSEQ multiplex PCR; TCRdb keeps in-frame clones, though not all of them. The sample includes around 300,000 clones, nearly 90% of them seen just once. The sequenced sample consisted of PBMCs or T cells enriched from blood (not recorded which). Receptors originate from a woman between 18 and 29 years old with acute COVID-19.

V gene TRBV10-1 combines with J gene TRBJ2-1; tentatively, D is TRBD1 (6 bases). This CDR3 has 14 residues. The germline V and J ends were trimmed by 5 bases and 6 bases, with 14 bases remaining between them. Germline lookup yields CDR1 WNHNN and CDR2 SYGVQD (reference sequence). The DNA for the CDR3 is TGCGCCAGCAGTCTCGGGACAAAAGGCAATGAGCAGTTCTTC. Protein sequence: CASSLGTKGNEQFF.

As for this clone: The sample contains more than one DNA sequence encoding this CDR3. This chain connects TRBV28 to TRBJ2-1; the match to TRBD1 covers 7 bases. The CDR3 is 14 amino acids. The V segment lost 3 bases and the J segment 7 bases; nucleotides outside the gene matches: 6. Germline V gene lookup returns CDR1 MDHEN and CDR2 SYDVKM. The CDR3 nucleotides are TGTGCCAGCAGTTTGGCAGGGGGTAATAATGAGCAGTTCTTC. It translates to CASSLAGGNNEQFF.

The J gene is TRBJ2-7, the V gene TRBV12-2; whether TRBD2, the table's D call, matches the DNA was not checked. TRBV12-2 is a pseudogene. CDR3 length equals 19 residues. Here the CDR3 reads CASRLARDGREGADYEQYF. CDR3 bases: TGTGCAAGTCGCTTAGCGCGGGATGGCCGGGAGGGCGCCGATTACGAGCAGTACTTC.

The chain is built from TRBV27 and TRBJ1-6; possible D gene TRBD1, 5 bases. The CDR3 length is 18 residues. Trimming left V 5 bases short and J 8 bases short, with 25 bases between. Germline values: CDR1 MNHEY, CDR2 SMNVEV (reference sequence). The CDR3 loop is CASSPFDPTGLVDSPLHF. The DNA of the CDR3 is TGTGCCAGCAGTCCATTTGATCCTACGGGACTAGTGGATTCACCCCTCCACTTT.

J is TRBJ1-1 and V is TRBV11-2; TRBD1 agrees at 9 bases. CDR1 SGHAT and CDR2 FQNNGV come from the germline V gene. Unmatched junction bases numbered 4, after V lost 6 bases and J lost 2 bases. The CDR3 length is 14 residues. CDR3 sequence reads: CASRDRGFNTEAFF. The DNA for the CDR3 is TGTGCCAGCAGGGACAGGGGCTTCAACACTGAAGCTTTCTTT.